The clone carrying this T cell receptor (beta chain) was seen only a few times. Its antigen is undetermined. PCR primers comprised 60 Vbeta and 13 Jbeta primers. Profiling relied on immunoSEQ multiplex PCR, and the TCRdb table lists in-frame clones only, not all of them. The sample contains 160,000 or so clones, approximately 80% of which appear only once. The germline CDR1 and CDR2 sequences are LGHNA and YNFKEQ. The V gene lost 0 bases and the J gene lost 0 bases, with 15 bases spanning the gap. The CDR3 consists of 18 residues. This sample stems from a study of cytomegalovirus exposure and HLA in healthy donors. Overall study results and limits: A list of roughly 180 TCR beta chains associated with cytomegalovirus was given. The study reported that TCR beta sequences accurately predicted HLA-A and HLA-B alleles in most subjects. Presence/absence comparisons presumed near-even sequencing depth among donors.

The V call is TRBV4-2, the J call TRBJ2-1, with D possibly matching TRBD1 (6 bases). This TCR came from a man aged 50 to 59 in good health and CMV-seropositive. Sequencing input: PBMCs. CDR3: CASSQEGASLSSYNEQFF. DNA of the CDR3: TGTGCCAGCAGCCAAGAGGGGGCTAGCCTTAGCTCCTACAATGAGCAGTTCTTC.